This TCR beta chain was found in a study of blood T cell repertoires in COVID-19. Study context: Sites in the United States, Italy and Spain provided acute and convalescent COVID-19 samples.

The CDR3 contains 14 residues. Germline CDR1 reads GTSNPN; CDR2 reads SVGIG (reference sequence). V lost 0 bases, J lost 0 bases, and 9 bases lay in between. Profiling relied on immunoSEQ multiplex PCR, and the TCRdb table lists in-frame clones only, not all of them. Among more than 300,000 clones, approximately 90% were seen once, and the ten largest hold 1.2%. Allocation to cohorts depended on clinical history reported by the participants. In Cohort 3, a recovered donor had either two negative PCRs, clearance, or symptom resolution. This rearrangement joins TRBV30 to TRBJ2-7, with D hard to call. The material sequenced was PBMCs or T cells enriched from blood (not recorded which). The clonotype originates from a woman younger than 30 who had recovered from COVID-19. In DNA, the CDR3 is TGTGCCTGGAGTGTTTACAGCAGCTCCTACGAGCAGTACTTC. Its protein product is CAWSVYSSSYEQYF.